These 13 T cell receptor beta chains share one sample of origin, sequenced in a study of shared clonotypes between healthy human individuals. Measured with immunoSEQ multiplex PCR; TCRdb has only the in-frame clones, and not every one. The table has 1,500,000 or so clones, around 97% seen once. Sequenced input: naive CD4+ T cells sorted from blood. This sample's subset: CD45RA+ positively selected. Source of these receptors: a young man in good health.

V and J are TRBV7-9 and TRBJ2-3; no reliable D call. This CDR3 spans 15 amino acids. V was clipped by 2 bases and J by 0 bases, with 9 bases between them. CDR1 and CDR2 from the germline V gene are SEHNR and FQNEAQ (reference sequence). CDR3 sequence reads: CASSLIGGSTDTQYF. The CDR3, as DNA: TGTGCCAGCAGCTTAATCGGCGGAAGCACAGATACGCAGTATTTT.

This clone was seen only once. The J gene is TRBJ2-1, the V gene TRBV5-1; 9 nucleotides match TRBD2. The J segment lost 0 bases and the V segment lost 2 bases, leaving 12 bases of the junction unmatched. The germline V gene has CDR1 SGHRS and CDR2 YFSETQ. This CDR3 is built from 19 residues. CDR3 sequence: CASSFGAGGPSSSYNEQFF. CDR3 bases: TGCGCCAGCAGCTTTGGGGCGGGAGGGCCCTCGAGCTCCTACAATGAGCAGTTCTTC.

The chain's CDR3 is CATSRDRSKNIQYF. The DNA for the CDR3 is TGTGCCACCAGCAGAGATAGGAGCAAAAACATTCAGTACTTC. The rearrangement uses TRBV15 and TRBJ2-4; D uncertain. Trimming pared 0 bases from V and 3 bases from J, leaving 6 bases between. The CDR3 totals 14 residues. Germline CDR1 is LNHNV and CDR2 is YYDKDF (reference sequence).

This chain joins TRBV7-9 and TRBJ2-1; the D is unclear. The germline gives CDR1 SEHNR, CDR2 FQNEAQ (reference sequence). V lost 1 base and J 5 bases, leaving 9 bases between the germline ends. The CDR3 is 14 residues long. The DNA for the CDR3 is TGTGCCAGCAGCTTAGTCGCGTACCACAATGAGCAGTTCTTC. It encodes CASSLVAYHNEQFF.

The gene calls are TRBV9 and TRBJ2-1; no definite D call. The germline gives CDR1 SGDLS, CDR2 YYNGEE. The CDR3 totals 13 residues. With 8 bases removed from V and 5 bases from J, the gap between germline ends came to 14 bases. The CDR3 nucleotides read TGTGCCAGTAGTAAGGCGGCCCACAATGAGCAGTTCTTC. Translated, it gives CASSKAAHNEQFF.

The chain carries TRBV5-6 and TRBJ1-1; no clear D. The V end lost 0 bases, the J end lost 1 base, and 10 bases lay between the germline ends. The germline gives CDR1 SGHDT, CDR2 YYEEEE. This CDR3 region has 15 residues. CDR3 loop: CASSLAENTNTEAFF. CDR3 bases: TGTGCCAGCAGCTTGGCGGAGAACACGAACACTGAAGCTTTCTTT.

The rearrangement uses TRBV6-1 and TRBJ2-3; no firm D call. The CDR3 loop spans 15 amino acids. CDR1 is MNHNS, CDR2 SASEGT, per germline. The V end was cut by 4 bases, the J end by 2 bases, with 13 bases between. Written as DNA, the CDR3 is TGTGCCAGCAGTGCCCTGACTGCCCCCACAGATACGCAGTATTTT. The encoded protein is CASSALTAPTDTQYF.

The chain joins TRBV5-1 to TRBJ2-1; unclear D gene. The germline CDR1 and CDR2 sequences are SGHRS and YFSETQ. Trimming removed 0 bases at V and 16 bases at J, with 17 bases between. The CDR3 is made up of 13 amino acids. The CDR3 protein is CASSLAAPDERFF. The CDR3 nucleotides are TGCGCCAGCAGCTTGGCCGCTCCGGACGAGCGTTTCTTC.

The genes are TRBV7-9 and TRBJ2-3, with D unresolved. The germline V gene has CDR1 SEHNR and CDR2 FQNEAQ (reference sequence). The V end lost 2 bases, the J end lost 6 bases, and 6 bases lay between the germline ends. The CDR3 consists of 12 residues. DNA of the CDR3: TGTGCCAGCAGCTTACCCTACGATACGCAGTATTTT. This encodes CASSLPYDTQYF.

This clone was detected a few times. This same CDR3 is encoded by further DNA sequences in the sample. The rearrangement uses TRBV5-5 and TRBJ2-7; D ambiguous. CDR1 and CDR2 (germline): SGHKS, YYEKEE (reference sequence). Trimming removed 0 bases from V and 2 bases from J, with 3 bases in between. CDR3 length: 12 amino acids. The CDR3 spells CASSLGTYEQYF. The CDR3, as DNA: TGTGCCAGCAGCTTGGGAACCTACGAGCAGTACTTC.

The rearrangement joins TRBV6-4 to TRBJ2-1; D unclear. Germline-derived CDR1 and CDR2 are MRHNA and SNTAGT. V was clipped by 6 bases and J by 8 bases, with 23 bases between them. CDR3 size: 16 residues. CDR3 nucleotides: TGTGCCAGCAGCCCATGGGTGGTGCCCCAGGTCTATGAGCAGTTCTTC. Amino acid sequence: CASSPWVVPQVYEQFF.

V gene TRBV6-1 combines with J gene TRBJ2-2; possible D gene TRBD2, 6 bases. Trimming pared 0 bases from V and 6 bases from J, leaving 11 bases between. The CDR3 is made up of 15 amino acids. In germline, CDR1 is MNHNS, CDR2 SASEGT. CDR3: CASSEARRASGELFF. CDR3 coding DNA: TGTGCCAGCAGTGAAGCTAGGAGGGCCTCCGGGGAGCTGTTTTTT.

The V call is TRBV29-1, the J call TRBJ1-4; 7 bases line up with TRBD1. Germline V gene data show CDR1 as SQVTM and CDR2 as ANQGSEA. There are 14 residues in the CDR3. V was clipped by 7 bases and J by 3 bases; unmatched bases: 8. Here the CDR3 reads CSAARDRSNEKLFF. DNA of the CDR3: TGCAGCGCCGCCCGGGACAGATCTAATGAAAAACTGTTTTTT.